This TCR beta chain comes out of a study of lung T cells in sarcoidosis with Löfgren's syndrome. Looking at the study overall: Repertoire analyses centered on Löfgren's syndrome patients.

V gave up 4 bases and J gave up 1 base, with 10 bases separating them. Germline V gene data show CDR1 as SQVTM and CDR2 as ANQGSEA. The length of the CDR3 is 13 residues. TCRdb redid the calling of the reads with MiXCR, one entry per CDR3 protein. The sample contains fewer than 25,000 distinct CDR3 sequences, roughly a fifth of which appear only once. The chain links TRBV29-1 to TRBJ1-1; the D is unclear. This sequence originates from a human donor with sarcoidosis (Löfgren's syndrome or another form), or a control subject (not recorded which). Sequenced sample: CD4+ T cells from bronchoalveolar lavage. CDR3 sequence (DNA): TGCAGCGTTGGGAAAGGGCCGAACACTGAAGCTTTCTTT. Its translation is CSVGKGPNTEAFF. Full variable domain (remainder filled in from reference TRBV29-1 and TRBJ1-1): SAVISQKPSRDICQRGTSLTIQCQVDSQVTMMFWYRQQPGQSLTLIATANQGSEATYESGFVIDKFPISRPNLTFSTLTVSNMSPEDSSIYLCSVGKGPNTEAFFGQGTRLTVV.